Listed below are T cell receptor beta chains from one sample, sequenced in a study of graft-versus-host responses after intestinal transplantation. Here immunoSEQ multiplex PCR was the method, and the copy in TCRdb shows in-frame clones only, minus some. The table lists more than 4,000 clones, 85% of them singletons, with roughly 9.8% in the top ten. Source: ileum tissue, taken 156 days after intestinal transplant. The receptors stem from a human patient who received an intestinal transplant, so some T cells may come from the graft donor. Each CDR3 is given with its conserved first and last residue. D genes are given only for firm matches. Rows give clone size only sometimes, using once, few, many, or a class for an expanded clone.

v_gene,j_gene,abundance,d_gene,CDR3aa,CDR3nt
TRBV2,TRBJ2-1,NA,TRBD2,CASSLAGGANEQFF,TGTGCCAGCAGTCTAGCGGGAGGGGCCAATGAGCAGTTCTTC
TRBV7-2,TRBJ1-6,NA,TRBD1,CASSLDRGGGPLHF,TGTGCCAGCAGCTTAGACAGGGGAGGGGGACCCCTCCACTTT
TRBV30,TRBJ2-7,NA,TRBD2,CAWSLREGEQYF,TGTGCCTGGAGTTTGAGGGAGGGCGAGCAGTACTTC
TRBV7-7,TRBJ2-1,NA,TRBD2,CASSLGLAGEYEQFF,TGTGCCAGCAGCCTGGGACTAGCGGGGGAGTATGAGCAGTTCTTC
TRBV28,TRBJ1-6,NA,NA,CASIQGVGNSPLHF,TGTGCCAGCATCCAGGGCGTGGGTAATTCACCCCTCCACTTT
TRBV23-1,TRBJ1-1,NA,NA,CASTPGPRDKEAFF,TGCGCCAGCACCCCGGGGCCCCGGGACAAAGAAGCTTTCTTT
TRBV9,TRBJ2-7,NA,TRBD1,CASSYGDRVSYEQYF,TGTGCCAGCAGCTACGGGGACAGGGTTTCCTACGAGCAGTACTTC
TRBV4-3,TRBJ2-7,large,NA,CASSQGTPTYEQYF,TGCGCCAGCAGCCAAGGGACGCCTACCTACGAGCAGTACTTC
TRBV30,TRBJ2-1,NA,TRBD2,CAWLKRGAYNEQFF,TGTGCCTGGCTCAAGCGGGGGGCCTACAATGAGCAGTTCTTC
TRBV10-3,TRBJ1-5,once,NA,CAIRGDSSNQPQHF,TGTGCCATCAGGGGAGATTCGAGCAATCAGCCCCAGCATTTT
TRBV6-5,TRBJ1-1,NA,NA,CASSSNGNTEAFF,TGTGCCAGCAGTTCGAACGGGAACACTGAAGCTTTCTTT
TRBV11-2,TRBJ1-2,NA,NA,CASKAEGYWGYTF,TGTGCCAGCAAGGCAGAAGGGTATTGGGGCTACACCTTC
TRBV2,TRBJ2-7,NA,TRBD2,CATAGGGIYKPGGPGAF,TGTGCCACCGCCGGGGGGGGTATCTACAAACCGGGGGGCCCCGGTGCATTC
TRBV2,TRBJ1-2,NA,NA,CASSDSGTSSGYTF,TGTGCCAGCAGTGACAGCGGGACCTCTTCTGGCTACACCTTC
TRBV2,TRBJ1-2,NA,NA,CASSVRREGSYYYGYTF,TGTGCCAGCAGTGTCCGCCGGGAAGGGAGCTACTACTATGGCTACACCTTC
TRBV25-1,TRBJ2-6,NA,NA,CASSPGGGANVLTF,TGTGCCAGCAGTCCCGGGGGTGGGGCCAACGTCCTGACTTTC
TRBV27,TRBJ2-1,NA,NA,CASSLLAGYNEQFF,TGTGCCAGCAGTTTATTGGCTGGGTACAATGAGCAGTTCTTC
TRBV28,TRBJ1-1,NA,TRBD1,CASSRFSWDRVLAFF,TGTGCCAGCAGCCGGTTCAGTTGGGACAGGGTTTTGGCTTTCTTT
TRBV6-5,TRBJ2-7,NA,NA,CASSNGGQINYEQYF,TGTGCCAGCAGTAACGGGGGACAGATAAACTACGAGCAGTACTTC
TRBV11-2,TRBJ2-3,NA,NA,CASSTEDTQYF,TGTGCCAGCAGCACGGAGGATACGCAGTATTTT
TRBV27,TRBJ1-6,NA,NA,CASSLRRSPLHF,TGTGCCAGCAGTTTAAGGCGTTCACCCCTCCACTTT
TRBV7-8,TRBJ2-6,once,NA,CASSLASHSGANVLTF,TGTGCCAGCAGCTTAGCTTCCCACTCTGGGGCCAACGTCCTGACTTTC
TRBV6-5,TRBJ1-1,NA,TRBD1,CASSYGTSGGTEAFF,TGTGCCAGCAGTTACGGGACGTCAGGGGGCACTGAAGCTTTCTTT